The entry below describes one TCR beta chain. What antigen it recognizes has not been identified. Per-nucleotide qualities are absent, and no much larger clonotype sits a single base away. The germline V gene provides CDR1 SGHRS and CDR2 YFSETQ. The CDR3 runs 14 amino acids, cysteine and phenylalanine included. The kept DNA is CDR3 alone, 42 bases in frame from the first base. The trim is 1 base for V and 0 bases for J, with a gap of 7 bases between the germline ends. TCRbeta CDR3 regions were amplified from genomic DNA using the immunoSEQ Assay, a bias-controlled multiplex PCR. In the paper's pipeline: The number of nucleated cells in each sample was estimated by amplification of reference gene primers within the assay. Sequence reads were collapsed and filtered to measure the absolute abundance of every unique TCRbeta CDR3 rearrangement. Productive Simpson clonality was computed per sample as the square root of Simpson's diversity index over productive rearrangements. In its TCRdb copy, this immuneACCESS table keeps in-frame sequences only and misses some clones. Where compared with another copy, unresolved V genes explain less than half of these, and the others have no known cause. V, J and clone size are those of that table, while D and trimming were read from the DNA. The sample table lists fewer than 350,000 clones, almost 85% of them with a count of one. The ten most abundant clones make up around 6.9% of the sample.

Collaborating institutions collected whole blood in K2EDTA tubes following their own protocols. For TCRbeta analysis, collaborators shipped samples as frozen whole blood, isolated PBMCs, or DNA extracted from either of those sample types. This sample is part of a study of blood T cell repertoires in COVID-19 (dated by TCRdb to about 2020). Looking at the study overall: Samples covering the acute and convalescent phases of COVID-19 were provided by collaborators in the United States, Italy and Spain. The prospective study material was composed of cDNA or gDNA derived from T cells, B-cell-depleted T cells, or PBMCs. Subjects who had been exposed to COVID-19, were actively infected with it, or had recovered from it provided the deeply sampled blood TCRbeta repertoires that made up the dataset. A freely available public database, intended as a resource for researchers studying the immune response to SARS-CoV-2, is where the repertoires were released. The samples were drawn from the first 160 participants of the ongoing ImmuneRACE study and from about 1,200 subjects provided by 6 global collaborators. A de-identified subject ID, COVID-19 status, age in years and sex were almost always included in the sample metadata. Where HLA class I and class II types were available, the types were taken from metadata supplied by the sample provider, not from assay-based typing. The investigation overall reported the following: How much clinical and demographic metadata was included differed by source and by participant, and the metadata was provided uncurated.

The chain couples TRBV5-1 to TRBJ1-2; the D gene lacks a confident call. The specimen was peripheral blood. The clonotype comes from a human donor in a cohort sampled during active COVID-19. The DNA reads as follows: TGCGCCAGCAGCTTGCAGGATACTAACTATGGCTACACCTTC. Its translation reads: CASSLQDTNYGYTF.